Below, 29 T cell receptor beta chains from the same sample are listed, as sequenced in a study of cytomegalovirus exposure and HLA in healthy donors. A multiplex PCR was run with 60 Vbeta primers and 13 Jbeta primers. Sequenced by immunoSEQ multiplex PCR; TCRdb stores in-frame clones only, minus some. This table holds around 100,000 clones, 78% found once. Sequenced input: PBMCs. All receptors derive from a woman aged 40 to 50 in good health and CMV-seropositive.

The J gene is TRBJ2-1, the V gene TRBV7-6; 8 bases align to TRBD2. There are 15 residues in the CDR3. The J segment lost 6 bases and the V segment lost 2 bases, leaving 6 bases of the junction unmatched. Per the germline V gene, CDR1 is SGHVS and CDR2 is FNYEAQ. The CDR3 sequence is CASSLRQSGSNEQFF. In DNA, the CDR3 is TGTGCCAGCAGCTTAAGACAAAGCGGGAGCAATGAGCAGTTCTTC.

Of note for this clone: The identical CDR3 is also encoded by other nucleotide sequences in the sample. The gene calls are TRBV9 and TRBJ2-1, with TRBD2 identical over 8 bases. J gave up 2 bases and V 0 bases, and 1 base lay outside the gene matches. This CDR3 is built from 15 residues. The germline V gene encodes CDR1 SGDLS and CDR2 YYNGEE. The CDR3 sequence is CASSVGAGAYNEQFF. The DNA of the CDR3 is TGTGCCAGCAGCGTAGGAGCGGGAGCCTACAATGAGCAGTTCTTC.

The V gene is TRBV11-2, the J gene TRBJ1-1, with D perhaps TRBD1 (6 bases). The V gene's germline CDR1 is SGHAT and CDR2 FQNNGV. This CDR3 is 16 amino acids long. Trimming took off 1 base at V and 5 bases at J, with 17 bases between the two ends. The CDR3, as DNA: TGTGCCAGCAGCTTAGTAGTCCAGGGGAGGGATACTGAAGCTTTCTTT. Amino acids: CASSLVVQGRDTEAFF.

This chain connects TRBV9 to TRBJ2-3; 7 nucleotides align to TRBD2. Germline loops: CDR1 SGDLS, CDR2 YYNGEE. This CDR3 is 14 amino acids long. V lost 4 bases, J lost 4 bases, and 6 bases stayed unmatched. The CDR3 protein is CASSLRDYSDTQYF. The CDR3 DNA sequence: TGTGCCAGCAGCCTCCGGGACTACTCAGATACGCAGTATTTT.

This clone was detected only a few times. The gene calls are TRBV27 and TRBJ2-1, with TRBD2 matching over 11 bases. The CDR3 runs to 14 residues. Looked up from germline, CDR1 is MNHEY and CDR2 is SMNVEV (reference sequence). The ends lost 6 bases at V and 8 bases at J; junction bases unmatched: 6. CDR3 sequence: CASRIAGGPDEQFF. Written as DNA, the CDR3 is TGTGCCAGCAGGATAGCGGGAGGGCCCGATGAGCAGTTCTTC.

The gene calls are TRBV5-4 and TRBJ2-3; 7 bases map to TRBD2. Trimming took 0 bases from V and 0 from J; bases not matched to a gene: 4. Germline V lookup: CDR1 SGHNT, CDR2 YYREEE (reference sequence). The CDR3 length is 16 residues. CDR3 in amino acids: CASSLAAGYSTDTQYF. CDR3 bases: TGTGCCAGCAGCTTGGCAGCGGGATATAGCACAGATACGCAGTATTTT.

Comment on this clone: The same CDR3 can be traced to other DNA sequences in this sample. The rearrangement joins TRBV7-8 to TRBJ2-7, with 7 bases fitting TRBD1. The V gene end was trimmed by 5 bases and the J gene end by 4 bases; junction bases not matched to a gene: 2. CDR1 is SGHVS and CDR2 is FQNEAQ in the germline V gene. The CDR3 contains 12 residues. Here the CDR3 DNA reads TGTGCCAGCAGCCCGACAGGGTACGAGCAGTACTTC. Translated, it gives CASSPTGYEQYF.

This clone appeared a single time. The chain joins TRBV19 to TRBJ2-3; TRBD2 matches 7 bases. This CDR3 spans 14 amino acids. Germline CDR1 and CDR2: LNHDA and SQIVND (reference sequence). The ends lost 3 bases at V and 6 bases at J; junction bases unmatched: 6. Here the CDR3 DNA reads TGTGCCAGTAGTATTGGCCGACTAGCCGATACGCAGTATTTT. Translating it yields CASSIGRLADTQYF.

The V call is TRBV19, the J call TRBJ1-4; 7 bases align to TRBD1. Germline V lookup: CDR1 LNHDA, CDR2 SQIVND (reference sequence). Trimming at V came to 4 bases and at J to 8 bases, leaving 4 bases not matched to a gene. CDR3 length: 13 residues. CDR3 amino acids: CASSTRQGEKLFF. CDR3 nucleotide sequence: TGTGCCAGTAGTACCCGACAGGGAGAAAAACTGTTTTTT.

This chain connects TRBV10-1 to TRBJ2-7; maybe TRBD1 (5 bases). The CDR3 has 15 amino acids. The germline CDR1 and CDR2 sequences are WNHNN and SYGVQD (reference sequence). Trimming pared 3 bases from V and 2 bases from J, leaving 14 bases between. CDR3 residues: CASSDKAGNPYEQYF. The CDR3 nucleotides are TGCGCCAGCAGTGATAAGGCAGGGAATCCCTACGAGCAGTACTTC.

Here the CDR3 DNA reads TGTGCCAGCAGCGTAGCCCTAGTGGAGGGCCAAGAGACCCAGTACTTC. Translated: CASSVALVEGQETQYF. The chain combines TRBV9 with TRBJ2-5; perhaps TRBD2 as D (6 bases). The CDR3 extends over 16 amino acids. CDR1 and CDR2 (germline): SGDLS, YYNGEE. The ends were cut back, 0 bases at V and 1 base at J, with 13 bases in the middle.

V usage is TRBV18 and J usage is TRBJ1-1; perhaps TRBD1 as D (5 bases). Germline V gives CDR1 KGHSH, CDR2 LQKENI. Trimming pared 2 bases from V and 1 base from J, leaving 8 bases between. The CDR3 loop spans 14 amino acids. The CDR3 here is CASSPRGGNTEAFF. Written as DNA, the CDR3 is TGTGCCAGCTCACCAAGGGGAGGGAACACTGAAGCTTTCTTT.

This rearrangement joins TRBV5-1 to TRBJ1-4; D perhaps matches TRBD1 (5 bases). V was clipped by 3 bases and J by 3 bases, with 12 bases between them. This CDR3 region has 15 residues. Germline V CDR1 and CDR2: SGHRS, YFSETQ. CDR3: CASSSDGGSNEKLFF. DNA for the CDR3: TGCGCCAGCAGCTCGGACGGGGGATCTAATGAAAAACTGTTTTTT.

The chain couples TRBV7-3 to TRBJ2-7, with a tentative D call TRBD1 (6 bases). The germline V and J ends were trimmed by 1 base and 5 bases, with 15 bases remaining between them. This CDR3 region has 15 residues. Germline V gene lookup returns CDR1 SGHTA and CDR2 FQGTGA. CDR3 in amino acids: CASSLIVQGHHEQYF. CDR3 bases: TGTGCCAGCAGCTTAATAGTACAGGGTCACCACGAGCAGTACTTC.

The V gene is TRBV6-6, the J gene TRBJ2-7; D gene ambiguous. Germline lookup yields CDR1 MNHNY and CDR2 SVGAGI (reference sequence). The CDR3 covers 12 residues. The V gene lost 6 bases and the J gene lost 4 bases, with 10 bases spanning the gap. Written as DNA, the CDR3 is TGTGCCAGCAGCCTAAGTACTTACGAGCAGTACTTC. This translates into CASSLSTYEQYF.

A few counts support this clone. This chain joins TRBV2 and TRBJ2-7; 10 nucleotides line up with TRBD2. The CDR3 runs to 13 residues. The V segment lost 6 bases and the J segment 5 bases; nucleotides outside the gene matches: 4. CDR1 and CDR2 from the germline V gene are SNHLY and FYNNEI. DNA for the CDR3: TGTGCCAGCAGGAAGGGGACTAGCGACGAGCAGTACTTC. Its translation: CASRKGTSDEQYF. Together with reference TRBV2 and TRBJ2-7, the CDR3 gives the full variable domain: EPEVTQTPSHQVTQMGQEVILRCVPISNHLYFYWYRQILGQKVEFLVSFYNNEISEKSEIFDDQFSVERPDGSNFTLKIRSTKLEDSAMYFCASRKGTSDEQYFGPGTRLTVT.

The chain employs TRBV5-1 and TRBJ2-2, with 7 bases aligning to TRBD1. Germline assignment: CDR1 SGHRS and CDR2 YFSETQ. Trimming took 4 bases from V and 8 from J; bases not matched to a gene: 8. There are 14 residues in the CDR3. The CDR3 nucleotides are TGCGCCAGCAGCAACCGAGGGGGCGCAGGGGAGCTGTTTTTT. This codes for CASSNRGGAGELFF.

This rearrangement joins TRBV5-1 to TRBJ2-1; 7 positions match TRBD1. Trimming took 3 bases from V and 7 from J; bases not matched to a gene: 7. Germline-derived CDR1 and CDR2 are SGHRS and YFSETQ. The CDR3 has 14 residues. As DNA, the CDR3 is TGCGCCAGCAGCTCCTTCGAGACAGGGAATGAGCAGTTCTTC. Translating gives CASSSFETGNEQFF.

This sequence joins TRBV30 and TRBJ1-6; 7 bases align to TRBD1. The CDR3 sequence is 15 residues long. The germline CDR1 and CDR2 sequences are GTSNPN and SVGIG (reference sequence). V lost 4 bases to trimming and J lost 9 bases; unmatched junction nucleotides: 12. As DNA, the CDR3 is TGTGCCTGGATCATGAGACAGGGTAATACTTCACCCCTCCACTTT. Its protein is CAWIMRQGNTSPLHF.

The CDR3 protein is CASSPRTGLRYF. DNA of the CDR3: TGTGCCAGCAGTCCCCGGACAGGGCTAAGGTACTTC. The rearrangement uses TRBV27 and TRBJ2-7, with 8 bases aligning to TRBD1. The CDR3 totals 12 residues. CDR1 and CDR2 from the germline V gene are MNHEY and SMNVEV (reference sequence). The V segment lost 5 bases and the J segment 12 bases; nucleotides outside the gene matches: 9.

V gene TRBV13 combines with J gene TRBJ1-3; perhaps TRBD1 as D (5 bases). Germline V gene lookup returns CDR1 PRHDT and CDR2 FYEKMQ (reference sequence). The CDR3 is 15 residues long. V dropped 5 bases and J dropped 9 bases, with 20 bases sitting between them. The CDR3 spells CASSLLGGGFATIYF. The CDR3 region has the DNA TGTGCCAGCAGCCTCCTGGGGGGTGGTTTTGCCACCATATATTTT.

This clone was detected only a few times. The chain recombines TRBV5-6 with TRBJ1-4, with D uncertain. Trimming took 2 bases from V and 8 from J, leaving 19 bases between them. Germline lookup yields CDR1 SGHDT and CDR2 YYEEEE. The CDR3 is 16 amino acids. The CDR3 protein is CASSLGDPDRFEKLFF. The CDR3 nucleotides are TGTGCCAGCAGCTTAGGAGACCCGGATCGGTTCGAAAAACTGTTTTTT. The full variable domain, rest sourced from reference TRBV5-6 and TRBJ1-4, is DAGVTQSPTHLIKTRGQQVTLRCSPKSGHDTVSWYQQALGQGPQFIFQYYEEEERQRGNFPDRFSGHQFPNYSSELNVNALLLGDSALYLCASSLGDPDRFEKLFFGSGTQLSVL.

V gene TRBV18 combines with J gene TRBJ2-5, with D hard to call. V gave up 4 bases and J gave up 5 bases, with 11 bases separating them. The CDR3 is 13 amino acids. The V gene's germline CDR1 is KGHSH and CDR2 LQKENI. Here the CDR3 reads CASSLPVIETQYF. For the CDR3, the DNA is TGTGCCAGCTCACTCCCTGTTATTGAGACCCAGTACTTC.

This rearrangement joins TRBV5-8 to TRBJ2-2, with a possible D match to TRBD2 (5 bases). Per germline, CDR1 SGHTS and CDR2 YDEGEE. This CDR3 contains 13 residues. V was cut by 4 bases and J by 4 bases, with 8 bases left in between. The CDR3 DNA is TGTGCCAGCAGCCGAAGCGGCACCGGGGAGCTGTTTTTT. Protein product: CASSRSGTGELFF.

The rearrangement uses TRBV6-5 and TRBJ1-5; TRBD1 agrees at 8 bases. The germline V gene encodes CDR1 MNHEY and CDR2 SVGAGI. The length of the CDR3 is 14 residues. Germline trimming cut 5 bases from V and 6 bases from J; bases unmatched to any gene: 6. CDR3 DNA sequence: TGTGCCAGCAGTGCCGCAGGGACAGGTCAGCCCCAGCATTTT. Translated, it gives CASSAAGTGQPQHF.

The genes are TRBV7-3 and TRBJ2-1; TRBD2 agrees at 7 bases. The CDR3 loop spans 15 amino acids. V lost 5 bases, J lost 8 bases, and 12 bases stayed unmatched. CDR1 SGHTA and CDR2 FQGTGA come from the germline V gene. The CDR3 DNA is TGTGCCAGCAGCCGCAGCGGGACCGGAAAACATGAGCAGTTCTTC. Translating gives CASSRSGTGKHEQFF.

The V and J genes are TRBV7-9 and TRBJ2-7; 8 bases fit TRBD1. The length of the CDR3 is 16 residues. V lost 2 bases, J lost 2 bases, and 8 bases stayed unmatched. The germline V gene encodes CDR1 SEHNR and CDR2 FQNEAQ (reference sequence). CDR3 sequence reads: CASSLRGTGSTYEQYF. The DNA for the CDR3 is TGTGCCAGCAGCTTAAGGGGGACAGGAAGCACCTACGAGCAGTACTTC.

The chain employs TRBV9 and TRBJ1-2; TRBD1 matches at 8 bases. Germline V gives CDR1 SGDLS, CDR2 YYNGEE. Trimming at V came to 4 bases and at J to 3 bases, leaving 8 bases not matched to a gene. This CDR3 is 15 amino acids long. The CDR3 here is CASSPRGQAHYGYTF. Written as DNA, the CDR3 is TGTGCCAGCAGCCCACGGGGACAGGCCCACTATGGCTACACCTTC.

The V and J genes are TRBV6-1 and TRBJ1-2; D is possibly TRBD1 (5 bases). V was cut by 4 bases and J by 4 bases, with 13 bases left in between. The CDR3 has 14 amino acids. Per germline, CDR1 MNHNS and CDR2 SASEGT. This CDR3 reads CASSGARAPYGYTF. The CDR3 region has the DNA TGTGCCAGCAGTGGAGCCAGGGCCCCCTATGGCTACACCTTC.